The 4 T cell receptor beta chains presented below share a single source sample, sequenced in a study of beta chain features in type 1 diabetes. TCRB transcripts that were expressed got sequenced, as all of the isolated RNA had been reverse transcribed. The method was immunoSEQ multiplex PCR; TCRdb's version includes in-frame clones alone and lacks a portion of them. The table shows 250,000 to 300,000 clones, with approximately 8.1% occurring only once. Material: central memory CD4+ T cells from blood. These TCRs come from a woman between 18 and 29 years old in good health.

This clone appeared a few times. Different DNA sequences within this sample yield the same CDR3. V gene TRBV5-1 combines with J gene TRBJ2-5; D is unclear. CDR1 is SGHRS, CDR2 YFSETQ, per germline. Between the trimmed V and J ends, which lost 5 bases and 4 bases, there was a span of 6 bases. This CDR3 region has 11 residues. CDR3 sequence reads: CASRSGETQYF. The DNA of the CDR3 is TGCGCCAGCAGATCAGGAGAGACCCAGTACTTC.

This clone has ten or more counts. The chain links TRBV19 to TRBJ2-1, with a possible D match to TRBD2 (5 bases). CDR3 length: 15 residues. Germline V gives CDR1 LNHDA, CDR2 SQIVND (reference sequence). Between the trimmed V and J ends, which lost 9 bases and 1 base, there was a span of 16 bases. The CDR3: CASLFSRGSYNEQFF. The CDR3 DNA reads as TGTGCCAGCCTCTTCAGCCGGGGTTCCTACAATGAGCAGTTCTTC.

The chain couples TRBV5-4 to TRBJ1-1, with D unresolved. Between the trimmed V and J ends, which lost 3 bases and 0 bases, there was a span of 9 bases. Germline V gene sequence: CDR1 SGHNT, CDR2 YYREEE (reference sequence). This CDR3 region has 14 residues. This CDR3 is CASSSPNMNTEAFF. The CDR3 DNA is TGTGCCAGCAGCTCCCCGAATATGAACACTGAAGCTTTCTTT.

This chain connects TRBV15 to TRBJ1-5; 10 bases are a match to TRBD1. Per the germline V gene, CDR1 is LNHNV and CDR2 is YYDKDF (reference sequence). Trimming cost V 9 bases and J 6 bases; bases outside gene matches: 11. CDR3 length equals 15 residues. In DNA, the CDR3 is TGTGCCACACAATCCGGGACAGGGGTCAGTCAGCCCCAGCATTTT. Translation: CATQSGTGVSQPQHF.